Reported below is one T cell receptor (beta chain). With 5 bases removed from V and 5 bases from J, the gap between germline ends came to 13 bases. Germline-derived CDR1 and CDR2 are SGHTA and FQGNSA. This CDR3 is 14 amino acids long. The data belong to a study of blood T cell repertoires in COVID-19. About the research overall: Researchers got acute and convalescent COVID-19 samples from the United States, Italy and Spain. PBMCs, B-cell-depleted T cells, or T cells provided the cDNA or gDNA that made up the material.

Measured with immunoSEQ multiplex PCR; TCRdb has only the in-frame clones, and not every one. Among under 400,000 clones listed, almost 90% were seen once. Researchers sorted participants into cohorts using their self-reported clinical history. The clonotype was recovered from a woman under 40 who had been exposed to COVID-19. The genes are TRBV7-2 and TRBJ1-3; TRBD1 might be the D (6 bases). The sample comprised PBMCs or T cells enriched from blood (not recorded which). This CDR3 is CASSITGFRNTIYF. Here the CDR3 DNA reads TGTGCCAGCAGCATAACAGGGTTTCGAAACACCATATATTTT.